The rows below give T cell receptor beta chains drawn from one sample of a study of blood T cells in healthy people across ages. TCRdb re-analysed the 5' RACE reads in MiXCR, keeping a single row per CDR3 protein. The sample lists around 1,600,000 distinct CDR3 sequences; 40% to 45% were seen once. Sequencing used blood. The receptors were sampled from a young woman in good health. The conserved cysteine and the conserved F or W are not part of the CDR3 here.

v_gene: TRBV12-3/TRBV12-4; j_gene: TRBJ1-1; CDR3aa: ASSAQGAGTEAF
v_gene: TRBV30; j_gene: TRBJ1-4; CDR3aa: AWSVRRAATNEKLF
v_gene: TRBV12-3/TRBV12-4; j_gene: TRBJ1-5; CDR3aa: ASSFFLGGRDNQPQH
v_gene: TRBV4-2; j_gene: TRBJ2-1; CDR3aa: ASSQDGSGTHNEQF
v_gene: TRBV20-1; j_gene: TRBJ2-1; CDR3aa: SAKHGTTNEQF
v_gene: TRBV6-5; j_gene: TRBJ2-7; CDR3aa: ASRPSGTREYEQY
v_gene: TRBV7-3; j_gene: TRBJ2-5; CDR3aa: ASSRSDQETQY
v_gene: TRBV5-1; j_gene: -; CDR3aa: ASSTGQGHEQY
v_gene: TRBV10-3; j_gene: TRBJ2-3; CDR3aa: AISGRQGKATDTQY
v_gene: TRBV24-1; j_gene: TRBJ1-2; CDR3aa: ATSDPQGAGYGYT
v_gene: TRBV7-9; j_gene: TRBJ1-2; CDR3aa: ASSVAPVNYGYT
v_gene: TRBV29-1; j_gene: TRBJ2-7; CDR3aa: SVEETSGRYYEQY
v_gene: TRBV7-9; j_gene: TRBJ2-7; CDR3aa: ASSPLIYYEQY
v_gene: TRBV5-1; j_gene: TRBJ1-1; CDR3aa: ASSVTGEVGNTEAF
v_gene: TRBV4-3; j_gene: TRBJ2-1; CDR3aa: ASSRLAGYNEQF
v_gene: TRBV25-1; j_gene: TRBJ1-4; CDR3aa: ASSAGQGLKAEKLF
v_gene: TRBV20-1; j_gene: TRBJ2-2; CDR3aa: SARARGGANTGELF
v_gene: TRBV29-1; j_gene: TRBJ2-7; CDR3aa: SVGTARAYEQY
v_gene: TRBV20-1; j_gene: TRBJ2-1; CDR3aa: SAVLAGRESWEQF
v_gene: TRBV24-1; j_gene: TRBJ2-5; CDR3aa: ATSVPNQETQY
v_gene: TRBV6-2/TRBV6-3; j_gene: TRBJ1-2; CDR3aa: ASRGTAYFYGYT
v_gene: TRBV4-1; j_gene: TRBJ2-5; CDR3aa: ASSQDNGAETQY
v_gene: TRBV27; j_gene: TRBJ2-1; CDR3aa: ASSFGTHQEQF
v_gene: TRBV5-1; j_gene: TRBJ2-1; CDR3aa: ASSRESGAYNEQF
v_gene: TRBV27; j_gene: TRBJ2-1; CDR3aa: ASSFAAGGFEQF
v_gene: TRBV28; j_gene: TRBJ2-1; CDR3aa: ATRTSGNEQF
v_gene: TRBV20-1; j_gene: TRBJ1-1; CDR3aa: RGSQGTEAF
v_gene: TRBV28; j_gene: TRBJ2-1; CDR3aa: ASSLQGTVAYNEQF
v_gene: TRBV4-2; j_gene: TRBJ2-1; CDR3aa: ASSQEQRVYNEQL
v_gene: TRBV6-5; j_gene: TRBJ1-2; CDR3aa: ASSRDRTTYDYT
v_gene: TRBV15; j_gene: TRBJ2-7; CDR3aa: ATSSFLETNSYEQY
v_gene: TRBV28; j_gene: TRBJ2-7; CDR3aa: ASSLWTFNEQY
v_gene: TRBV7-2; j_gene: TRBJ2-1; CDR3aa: ASSVAPFNEQF
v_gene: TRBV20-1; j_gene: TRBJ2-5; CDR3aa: SARVSGDSNEQY
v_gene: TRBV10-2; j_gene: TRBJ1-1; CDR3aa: ASSEGRAAF
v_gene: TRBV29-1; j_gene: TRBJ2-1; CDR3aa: SVETDRVSTGSRNEQF
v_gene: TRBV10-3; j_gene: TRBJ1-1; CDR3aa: AISDKGVNTEAF
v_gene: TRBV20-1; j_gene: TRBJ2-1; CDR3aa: SARTSGDNEQF
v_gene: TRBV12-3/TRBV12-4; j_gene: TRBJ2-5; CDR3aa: ASSDGTHQETQY
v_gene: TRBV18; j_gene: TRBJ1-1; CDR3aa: ASSTRHAVAF
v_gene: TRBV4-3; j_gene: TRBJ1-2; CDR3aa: ASSPTDGGANGYT
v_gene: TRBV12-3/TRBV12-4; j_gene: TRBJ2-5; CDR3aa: ASSNRQTQY
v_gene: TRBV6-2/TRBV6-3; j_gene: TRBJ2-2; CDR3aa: ASSYTPVSKGTGELF
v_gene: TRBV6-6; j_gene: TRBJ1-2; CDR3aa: ASSYRDRPVNYGYT
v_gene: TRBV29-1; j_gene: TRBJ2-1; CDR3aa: SFEGRAPAYNEQF
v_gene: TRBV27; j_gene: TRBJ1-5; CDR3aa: ASSLSRNQPQH
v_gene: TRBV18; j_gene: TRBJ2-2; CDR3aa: ASSPVASVAGELF
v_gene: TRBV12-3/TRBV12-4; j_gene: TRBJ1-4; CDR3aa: ASSLVRVGNEKLF
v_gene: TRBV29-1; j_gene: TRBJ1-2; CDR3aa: NVDPWEGGYT
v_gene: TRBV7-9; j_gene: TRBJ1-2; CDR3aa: ASSLGEANYGYT
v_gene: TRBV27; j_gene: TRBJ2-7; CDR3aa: ASSFRTRYEQY
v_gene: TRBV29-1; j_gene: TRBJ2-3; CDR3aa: SVTGLNGDTQY
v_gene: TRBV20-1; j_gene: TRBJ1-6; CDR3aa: SAKAFRTGSYNSPLH
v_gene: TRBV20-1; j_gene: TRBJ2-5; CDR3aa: SAKDGVVGGTQY